This TCR beta chain was profiled in a study of vaccination and CD4 T cells after COVID-19. Sequencing of the DNA from cultured CD4+ T cells was carried out with the Oncomine TCR Beta short-read assay. Using its own MiXCR run on the PCR reads, TCRdb lists one record per CDR3 protein. The sample has around 20,000 distinct CDR3 sequences, approximately 46% seen once. This clonotype was observed a few times. No antigen is known for it. Treatment here: approximately 9-day PBMC culture with coronavirus spike peptide pools or control peptides (ViraFEST assay). IL-2 (roughly 10 IU/ml) and peptide pools (about 9 ug/ml) were added to cultures of around 2.1 million PBMCs per well. V lost 0 bases and J 0 bases, leaving 12 bases between the germline ends. Germline CDR1 and CDR2: DFQATT and SNEGSKA (reference sequence). This CDR3 spans 16 amino acids.

The sequencing used CD4+ T cells from blood, cultured in vitro, collected before SARS-CoV-2 vaccination. This rearrangement joins TRBV20-1 to TRBJ1-5; no clear D. This sequence was found in a human donor who had recovered from COVID-19. CDR3: CSARDQTGYSNQPQHF. The CDR3 DNA sequence: TGCAGTGCTAGAGATCAAACGGGCTATAGCAATCAGCCCCAGCATTTT.